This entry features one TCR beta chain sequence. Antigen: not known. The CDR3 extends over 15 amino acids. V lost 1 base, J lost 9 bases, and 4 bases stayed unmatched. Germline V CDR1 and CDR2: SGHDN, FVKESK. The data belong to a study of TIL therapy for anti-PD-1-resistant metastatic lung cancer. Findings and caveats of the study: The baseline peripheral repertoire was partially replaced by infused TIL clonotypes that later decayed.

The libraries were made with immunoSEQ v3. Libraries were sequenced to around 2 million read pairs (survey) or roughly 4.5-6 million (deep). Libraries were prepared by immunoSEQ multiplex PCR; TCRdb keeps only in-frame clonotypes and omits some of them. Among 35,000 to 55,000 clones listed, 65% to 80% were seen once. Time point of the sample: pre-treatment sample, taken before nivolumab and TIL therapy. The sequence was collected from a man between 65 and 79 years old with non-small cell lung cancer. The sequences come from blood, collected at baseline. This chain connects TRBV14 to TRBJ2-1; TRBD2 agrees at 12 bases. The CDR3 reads CASSQATSGRGEQFF. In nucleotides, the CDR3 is TGTGCCAGCAGCCAAGCGACTAGCGGGAGAGGTGAGCAGTTCTTC.